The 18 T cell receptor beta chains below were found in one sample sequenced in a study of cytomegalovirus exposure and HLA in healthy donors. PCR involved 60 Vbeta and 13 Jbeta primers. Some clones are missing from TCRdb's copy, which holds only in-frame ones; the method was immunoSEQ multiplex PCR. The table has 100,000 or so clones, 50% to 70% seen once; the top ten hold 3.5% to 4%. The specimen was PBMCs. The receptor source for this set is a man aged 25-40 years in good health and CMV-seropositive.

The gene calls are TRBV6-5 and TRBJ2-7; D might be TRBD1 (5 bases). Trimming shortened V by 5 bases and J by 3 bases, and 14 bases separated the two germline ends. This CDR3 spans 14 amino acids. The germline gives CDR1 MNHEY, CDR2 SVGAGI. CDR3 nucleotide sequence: TGTGCCAGCAGTCCGTACGACAGCTACTACGAGCAGTACTTC. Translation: CASSPYDSYYEQYF.

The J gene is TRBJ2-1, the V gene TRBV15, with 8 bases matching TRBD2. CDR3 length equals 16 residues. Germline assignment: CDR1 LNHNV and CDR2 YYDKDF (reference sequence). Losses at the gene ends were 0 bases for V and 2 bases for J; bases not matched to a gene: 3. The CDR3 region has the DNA TGTGCCACCAGCAGAGATCCGGGGGGGGCCTACAATGAGCAGTTCTTC. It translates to CATSRDPGGAYNEQFF.

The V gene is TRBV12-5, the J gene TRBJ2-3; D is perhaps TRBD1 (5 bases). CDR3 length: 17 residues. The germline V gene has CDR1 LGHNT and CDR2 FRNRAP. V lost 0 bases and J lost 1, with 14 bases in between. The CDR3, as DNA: TGTGCTAGTGGTTTGGTAAGGCTAGGCAGGGGCACAGATACGCAGTATTTT. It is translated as CASGLVRLGRGTDTQYF.

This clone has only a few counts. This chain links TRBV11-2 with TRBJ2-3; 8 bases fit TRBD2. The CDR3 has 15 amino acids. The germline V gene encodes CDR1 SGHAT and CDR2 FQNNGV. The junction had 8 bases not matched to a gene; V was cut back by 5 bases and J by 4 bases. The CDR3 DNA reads TGTGCCAGCAGCCGGGGGGGGGTTGGTGCAGATACGCAGTATTTT. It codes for CASSRGGVGADTQYF.

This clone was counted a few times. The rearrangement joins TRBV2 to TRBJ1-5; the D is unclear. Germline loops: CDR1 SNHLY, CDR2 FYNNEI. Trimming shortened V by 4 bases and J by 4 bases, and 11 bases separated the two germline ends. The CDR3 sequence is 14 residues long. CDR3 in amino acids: CASSGGSRNQPQHF. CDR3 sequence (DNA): TGTGCCAGCAGTGGAGGGTCTAGAAATCAGCCCCAGCATTTT.

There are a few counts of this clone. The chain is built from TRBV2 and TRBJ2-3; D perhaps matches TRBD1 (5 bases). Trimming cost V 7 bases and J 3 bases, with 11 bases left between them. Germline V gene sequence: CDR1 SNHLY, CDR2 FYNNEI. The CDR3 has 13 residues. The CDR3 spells CASTRVGTDTQYF. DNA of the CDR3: TGTGCCAGCACCAGGGTTGGGACAGATACGCAGTATTTT.

The CDR3 DNA reads as TGCGCCAGCAGCCAAACAGGTGGCGGCAATCAGCCCCAGCATTTT. Translation gives CASSQTGGGNQPQHF. The rearrangement joins TRBV5-1 to TRBJ1-5, with D possibly being TRBD1 (5 bases). In germline, CDR1 is SGHRS, CDR2 YFSETQ. V was trimmed by 4 bases and J by 2 bases, leaving 13 bases between them. The CDR3 consists of 15 residues. The variable domain in full, completed from reference TRBV5-1 and TRBJ1-5, reads KAGVTQTPRYLIKTRGQQVTLSCSPISGHRSVSWYQQTPGQGLQFLFEYFSETQRNKGNFPGRFSGRQFSNSRSEMNVSTLELGDSALYLCASSQTGGGNQPQHFGDGTRLSIL.

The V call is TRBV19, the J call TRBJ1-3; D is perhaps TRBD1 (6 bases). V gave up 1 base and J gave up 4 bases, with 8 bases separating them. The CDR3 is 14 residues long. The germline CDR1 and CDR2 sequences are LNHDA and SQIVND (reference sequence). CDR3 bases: TGTGCCAGTAGTATAGGGACAGTAGGAAACACCATATATTTT. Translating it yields CASSIGTVGNTIYF.

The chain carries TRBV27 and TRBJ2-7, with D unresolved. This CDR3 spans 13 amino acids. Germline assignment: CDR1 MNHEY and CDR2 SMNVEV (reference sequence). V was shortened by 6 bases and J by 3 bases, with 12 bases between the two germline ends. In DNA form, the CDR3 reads TGTGCCAGCAGAACCATGAATAGCTACGAGCAGTACTTC. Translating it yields CASRTMNSYEQYF.

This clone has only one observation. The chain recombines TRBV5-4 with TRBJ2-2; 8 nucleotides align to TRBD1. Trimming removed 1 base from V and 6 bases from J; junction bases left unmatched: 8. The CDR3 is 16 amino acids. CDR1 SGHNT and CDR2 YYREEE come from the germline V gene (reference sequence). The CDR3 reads CASSLIGQGDSGELFF. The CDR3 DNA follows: TGTGCCAGCAGCTTGATTGGACAGGGAGATTCCGGGGAGCTGTTTTTT.

The CDR3 sequence is CASSLMASGTSTDTQYF. The CDR3 DNA follows: TGTGCCAGCAGCTTAATGGCTAGCGGGACTAGCACAGATACGCAGTATTTT. V usage is TRBV7-2 and J usage is TRBJ2-3; 9 bases fit TRBD2. Per the germline V gene, CDR1 is SGHTA and CDR2 is FQGNSA. The CDR3 covers 17 residues. J lost 0 bases, V lost 2 bases, and 6 bases had no gene match.

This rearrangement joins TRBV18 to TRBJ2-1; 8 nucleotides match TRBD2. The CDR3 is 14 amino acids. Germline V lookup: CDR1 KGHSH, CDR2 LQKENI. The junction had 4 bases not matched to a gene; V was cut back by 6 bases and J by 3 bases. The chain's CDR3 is CASSPGRVYNEQFF. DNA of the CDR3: TGTGCCAGCTCCCCCGGGAGGGTCTACAATGAGCAGTTCTTC.

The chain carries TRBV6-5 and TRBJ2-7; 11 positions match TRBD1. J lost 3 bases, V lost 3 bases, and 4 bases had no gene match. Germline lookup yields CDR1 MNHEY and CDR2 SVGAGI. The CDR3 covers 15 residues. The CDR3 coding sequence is TGTGCCAGCAGTTATTTAGGGACAGGGGGCTACGAGCAGTACTTC. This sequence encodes CASSYLGTGGYEQYF.

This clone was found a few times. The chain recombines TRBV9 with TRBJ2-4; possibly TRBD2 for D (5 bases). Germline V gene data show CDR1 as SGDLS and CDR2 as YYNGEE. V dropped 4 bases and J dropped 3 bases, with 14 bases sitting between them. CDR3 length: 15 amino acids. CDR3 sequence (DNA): TGTGCCAGCAGCCCGGACGGAGGAAACAAAAACATTCAGTACTTC. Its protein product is CASSPDGGNKNIQYF. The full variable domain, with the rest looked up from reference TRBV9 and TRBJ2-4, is DSGVTQTPKHLITATGQRVTLRCSPRSGDLSVYWYQQSLDQGLQFLIQYYNGEERAKGNILERFSAQQFPDLHSELNLSSLELGDSALYFCASSPDGGNKNIQYFGAGTRLSVL.

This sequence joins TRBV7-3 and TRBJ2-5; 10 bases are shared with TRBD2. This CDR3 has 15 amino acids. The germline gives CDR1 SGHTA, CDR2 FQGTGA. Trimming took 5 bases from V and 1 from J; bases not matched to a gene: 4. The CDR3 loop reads CASSLLAGTQETQYF. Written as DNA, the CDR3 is TGTGCCAGCAGCCTACTAGCGGGGACCCAAGAGACCCAGTACTTC.

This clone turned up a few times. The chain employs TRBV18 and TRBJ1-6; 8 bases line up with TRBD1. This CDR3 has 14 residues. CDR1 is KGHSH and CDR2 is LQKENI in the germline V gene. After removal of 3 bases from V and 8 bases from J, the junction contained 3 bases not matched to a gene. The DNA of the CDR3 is TGTGCCAGCTCACCCGGGACAGGTGATTCACCCCTCCACTTT. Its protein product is CASSPGTGDSPLHF.

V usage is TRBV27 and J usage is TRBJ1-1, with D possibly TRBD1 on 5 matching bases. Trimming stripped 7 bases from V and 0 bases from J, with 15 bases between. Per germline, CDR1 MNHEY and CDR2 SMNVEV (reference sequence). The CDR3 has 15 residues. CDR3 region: CASNPGGALNTEAFF. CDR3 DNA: TGTGCCAGCAATCCCGGAGGGGCCTTGAACACTGAAGCTTTCTTT.

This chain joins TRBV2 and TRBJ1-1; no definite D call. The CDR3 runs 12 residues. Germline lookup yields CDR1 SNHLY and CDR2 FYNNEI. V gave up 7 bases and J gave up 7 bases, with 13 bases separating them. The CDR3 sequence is CASNALGGEAFF. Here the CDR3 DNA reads TGTGCCAGCAATGCCCTAGGTGGTGAAGCTTTCTTT.